Below are 16 T cell receptor beta chains sequenced from a single sample in a study of T cell responses to AZD1222 COVID-19 vaccine. Assay: immunoSEQ multiplex PCR; the TCRdb copy retains only in-frame clones and omits some. The repertoire table contains over 140,000 clones. The sequenced sample consisted of peripheral blood. Receptors originate from an adult in good health.

The chain combines TRBV15 with TRBJ1-2, with D hard to call. This CDR3 is 15 amino acids long. V lost 0 bases and J lost 4, with 12 bases in between. The V gene's germline CDR1 is LNHNV and CDR2 YYDKDF (reference sequence). In DNA, the CDR3 is TGTGCCACCAGCAGAGATATGGGAGCAATCTATGGCTACACCTTC. Protein: CATSRDMGAIYGYTF.

V and J are TRBV5-4 and TRBJ2-1; 8 nucleotides agree with TRBD1. Germline loops: CDR1 SGHNT, CDR2 YYREEE (reference sequence). There are 15 residues in the CDR3. V lost 4 bases and J lost 5; bases outside the gene matches: 8. The CDR3 nucleotides read TGTGCCAGCAGCGTAACAGGGGGTCCCCACAATGAGCAGTTCTTC. Amino acids: CASSVTGGPHNEQFF.

This sequence joins TRBV30 and TRBJ1-1; perhaps TRBD1 as D (5 bases). Trimming took 1 base from V and 5 from J, leaving 11 bases between them. CDR3 length equals 13 residues. CDR1 is GTSNPN, CDR2 SVGIG, per germline (reference sequence). CDR3 sequence reads: CAWSGQFETEAFF. The DNA for the CDR3 is TGTGCCTGGAGTGGACAGTTTGAAACTGAAGCTTTCTTT. The full variable domain, with the rest looked up from reference TRBV30 and TRBJ1-1, is SQTIHQWPATLVQPVGSPLSLECTVEGTSNPNLYWYRQAAGRGLQLLFYSVGIGQISSEVPQNLSASRPQDRQFILSSKKLLLSDSGFYLCAWSGQFETEAFFGQGTRLTVV.

The J gene is TRBJ1-6, the V gene TRBV30; D is unclear. V was clipped by 4 bases and J by 0 bases, with 25 bases between them. In germline, CDR1 is GTSNPN, CDR2 SVGIG (reference sequence). This CDR3 contains 20 residues. The CDR3 coding sequence is TGTGCCTGGACCCCCGTGACTGCCTGGGGTTCGAGCTCCTATAATTCACCCCTCCACTTT. Its translation: CAWTPVTAWGSSSYNSPLHF.

The J gene is TRBJ1-5, the V gene TRBV28; a possible D gene is TRBD1 (6 bases). The length of the CDR3 is 19 residues. The V end lost 5 bases, the J end lost 5 bases, and 28 bases lay between the germline ends. Germline-derived CDR1 and CDR2 are MDHEN and SYDVKM. CDR3 coding DNA: TGTGCCAGCAGTACTTATCGAATAGGGGGGCAAACTGGTTATCAGCCCCAGCATTTT. It specifies CASSTYRIGGQTGYQPQHF.

V gene TRBV5-8 combines with J gene TRBJ1-2, with D possibly being TRBD1 (6 bases). Trimming cost V 1 base and J 7 bases, with 11 bases left between them. The CDR3 covers 13 residues. Germline values: CDR1 SGHTS, CDR2 YDEGEE. CDR3 residues: CASSLTGMGGYTF. As DNA, the CDR3 is TGTGCCAGCAGCTTGACAGGGATGGGTGGCTACACCTTC.

The gene calls are TRBV19 and TRBJ2-4; 14 bases are shared with TRBD2. The junction had 4 bases not matched to a gene; V was cut back by 3 bases and J by 0 bases. Germline V gene lookup returns CDR1 LNHDA and CDR2 SQIVND (reference sequence). The CDR3 is made up of 18 amino acids. DNA of the CDR3: TGTGCCAGTAGTATTGGGACTAGCGGGGGACTAGCCAAAAACATTCAGTACTTC. This translates into CASSIGTSGGLAKNIQYF.

This chain links TRBV11-1 with TRBJ1-1, with D unresolved. V was trimmed by 2 bases and J by 3 bases, leaving 7 bases between them. The CDR3 length is 13 residues. CDR1 SGHAT and CDR2 FQDESV come from the germline V gene (reference sequence). The CDR3 loop reads CASSLLGYTEAFF. The CDR3 DNA follows: TGTGCCAGCAGCTTATTAGGGTACACTGAAGCTTTCTTT.

V and J are TRBV12-3 or TRBV12-4 and TRBJ1-5; D is uncertain. This CDR3 spans 13 amino acids. Trimming pared 3 bases from V and 4 bases from J, leaving 7 bases between. The CDR3 spells CASSFSGNQPQHF. CDR3 nucleotide sequence: TGTGCCAGCAGTTTCTCCGGGAATCAGCCCCAGCATTTT.

The V and J genes are TRBV10-3 and TRBJ1-3; no clear D. V lost 0 bases and J 2 bases, leaving 8 bases between the germline ends. Germline loops: CDR1 ENHRY, CDR2 SYGVKD. This CDR3 is built from 15 residues. The CDR3 sequence is CAISESSGAGNTIYF. Written as DNA, the CDR3 is TGTGCCATCAGTGAGTCGTCGGGCGCTGGAAACACCATATATTTT.

This rearrangement joins TRBV6-5 to TRBJ1-1, with TRBD1 identical over 7 bases. V lost 7 bases and J lost 6; bases outside the gene matches: 14. Germline assignment: CDR1 MNHEY and CDR2 SVGAGI. The CDR3 consists of 15 residues. The CDR3 DNA reads as TGTGCCAGCAATGGGATTACAGGGGTTGTGGCTGAAGCTTTCTTT. It codes for CASNGITGVVAEAFF.

This chain links TRBV5-1 with TRBJ1-1, with D maybe TRBD1 (6 bases). CDR3 size: 16 residues. The V and J ends lost 3 bases and 3 bases respectively, with 18 bases between them. CDR1 SGHRS and CDR2 YFSETQ come from the germline V gene. The CDR3 DNA reads as TGCGCCAGCAGCTGGCTCGTTAGGGCAGGGGACACTGAAGCTTTCTTT. It is translated as CASSWLVRAGDTEAFF.

DNA of the CDR3: TGTGCCAGCAGTGAAGGACAAGACGGTGGGTCACCCCTCCACTTT. This translates into CASSEGQDGGSPLHF. The chain is built from TRBV2 and TRBJ1-6; unclear D gene. The CDR3 covers 15 residues. V shed 1 base and J shed 10 bases, with 14 bases lying between them. Germline-derived CDR1 and CDR2 are SNHLY and FYNNEI.

The V gene is TRBV30, the J gene TRBJ1-1; no reliable D call. Trimming cost V 3 bases and J 2 bases, with 13 bases left between them. The CDR3 is 14 residues long. From germline, CDR1 is GTSNPN and CDR2 SVGIG (reference sequence). The CDR3 coding sequence is TGTGCCTGGAGGAGCCTAGGCAGCAACACTGAAGCTTTCTTT. Amino acid sequence: CAWRSLGSNTEAFF.

This chain connects TRBV19 to TRBJ1-6, with no clear D. This CDR3 contains 14 residues. Germline CDR1 is LNHDA and CDR2 is SQIVND (reference sequence). The germline V and J ends were trimmed by 6 bases and 0 bases, with 6 bases remaining between them. The CDR3 DNA is TGTGCCAGTAGACCTAACTCCTATAATTCACCCCTCCACTTT. Its translation is CASRPNSYNSPLHF.

This rearrangement joins TRBV6-5 to TRBJ2-4, with 9 nucleotides matching TRBD1. Germline lookup yields CDR1 MNHEY and CDR2 SVGAGI. The CDR3 has 15 residues. V was pared by 6 bases and J by 7 bases, with 10 bases of the junction left unmatched. The CDR3: CASRPHGDRVNIQYF. For the CDR3, the DNA is TGTGCCAGCAGACCTCATGGGGACAGGGTGAACATTCAGTACTTC.